One and the same sample provided the 29 T cell receptor beta chains below, sequenced in a study of blood T cell repertoires in COVID-19. The assay was immunoSEQ multiplex PCR, and TCRdb's table has in-frame clones only and misses some. The top ten hold around 2.6% of the sample, which has approximately 65,000 clones, under 95% seen once. Sequenced input: peripheral blood. These receptor sequences come from a man in his 70s with active COVID-19.

The rearrangement joins TRBV10-1 to TRBJ2-1; 12 bases line up with TRBD2. The CDR3 covers 15 residues. Germline CDR1 reads WNHNN; CDR2 reads SYGVQD (reference sequence). After removal of 4 bases from V and 4 bases from J, the junction contained 2 bases not matched to a gene. CDR3: CASSASGGEYNEQFF. CDR3 bases: TGCGCCAGCAGTGCTAGCGGGGGGGAATACAATGAGCAGTTCTTC.

V usage is TRBV24-1 and J usage is TRBJ1-3; no reliable D call. The CDR3 loop spans 17 amino acids. Trimming cost V 0 bases and J 0 bases, with 11 bases left between them. Per the germline V gene, CDR1 is KGHDR and CDR2 is SFDVKD. In DNA, the CDR3 is TGTGCCACCAGTGATTTGGGGCATCGAACCTCTGGAAACACCATATATTTT. It encodes CATSDLGHRTSGNTIYF.

The CDR3, as DNA: TGTGCCAGCAGCCAACTAGCGGGGGAACAAGAGACCCAGTACTTC. It yields the protein CASSQLAGEQETQYF. The V gene is TRBV3-1 (or the pseudogene TRBV3-2), the J gene TRBJ2-5; TRBD2 matches 10 bases. The V gene's germline CDR1 is LGHDT and CDR2 YNNKEL (reference sequence). The V gene end was trimmed by 2 bases and the J gene end by 2 bases; junction bases not matched to a gene: 2. The CDR3 extends over 15 amino acids.

The chain couples TRBV28 to TRBJ2-7; tentatively, D is TRBD2 (6 bases). Germline V CDR1 and CDR2: MDHEN, SYDVKM. Deletions cut 3 bases from V and 5 bases from J, with 11 bases between. The CDR3 length is 13 residues. The CDR3 is CASSFGGRNEQYV. CDR3 bases: TGTGCCAGCAGTTTCGGGGGACGGAACGAGCAGTACGTC.

The gene calls are TRBV4-2 and TRBJ2-7; 7 bases are a match to TRBD1. The CDR3 spans 16 residues. The germline CDR1 and CDR2 sequences are LGHNA and YNFKEQ. The junction had 9 bases not matched to a gene; V was cut back by 1 base and J by 3 bases. CDR3 in amino acids: CASSQGAGGQSYEQYF. CDR3 sequence (DNA): TGTGCCAGCAGCCAAGGGGCAGGGGGTCAGAGCTACGAGCAGTACTTC.

This clone was recorded once. The rearrangement joins TRBV2 to TRBJ2-7; 7 nucleotides align to TRBD2. With V trimmed by 3 bases and J by 2 bases, 16 bases remained unmatched. CDR1 is SNHLY and CDR2 is FYNNEI in the germline V gene. The CDR3 consists of 18 residues. The CDR3 DNA is TGTGCCAGCAGTGATATCGTTGGGCTAGCGGACGATACCTACGAGCAGTACGTC. Encoded protein: CASSDIVGLADDTYEQYV.

This clone was observed a handful of times. The chain combines TRBV11-3 with TRBJ2-7; TRBD1 aligns across 7 bases. Germline V lookup: CDR1 SGHNT, CDR2 YENEEA. This CDR3 has 14 amino acids. V lost 4 bases, J lost 7 bases, and 10 bases stayed unmatched. In DNA form, the CDR3 reads TGTGCCAGCAGCTCGGGACAGCCCAAGGGGGAGCAGTACTTC. Protein product: CASSSGQPKGEQYF.

The chain links TRBV12-5 to TRBJ2-1; TRBD2 agrees at 14 bases. The CDR3 contains 20 residues. V lost 2 bases and J lost 6; bases outside the gene matches: 15. Germline assignment: CDR1 LGHNT and CDR2 FRNRAP. The CDR3 loop reads CASGLPSRLAGGLRPNEQFF. CDR3 nucleotide sequence: TGTGCTAGTGGTTTGCCCTCCCGACTAGCGGGGGGGCTGCGTCCCAATGAGCAGTTCTTC.

The chain combines TRBV4-3 with TRBJ1-3; TRBD1 matches at 8 bases. This CDR3 has 16 amino acids. Germline CDR1 reads LGHNA; CDR2 reads YSLEER. Trimming cost V 1 base and J 4 bases; bases outside gene matches: 6. CDR3 in amino acids: CASSQGWTGSGNTIYF. The DNA of the CDR3 is TGCGCCAGCAGCCAAGGTTGGACAGGGTCAGGAAACACCATATATTTT.

V and J are TRBV6-5 and TRBJ2-7, with 9 bases aligning to TRBD1. Per the germline V gene, CDR1 is MNHEY and CDR2 is SVGAGI. CDR3 length equals 14 residues. The V gene end was trimmed by 8 bases and the J gene end by 3 bases; junction bases not matched to a gene: 8. The CDR3 sequence: CASLKDRGGYEQYV. As DNA, the CDR3 is TGTGCCAGCCTTAAGGACAGGGGTGGCTACGAGCAGTACGTC.

The chain combines TRBV28 with TRBJ1-5, with TRBD1 identical over 7 bases. CDR3 size: 15 residues. Germline V gene data show CDR1 as MDHEN and CDR2 as SYDVKM. V lost 5 bases and J lost 6; bases outside the gene matches: 10. The CDR3 sequence: CASSLTGKRPQPQHF. CDR3 DNA: TGTGCCAGCAGTCTGACAGGGAAGCGGCCTCAGCCCCAGCATTTT. Looking up the rest from reference TRBV28 and TRBJ1-5 gives the full variable domain: DVKVTQSSRYLVKRTGEKVFLECVQDMDHENMFWYRQDPGLGLRLIYFSYDVKMKEKGDIPEGYSVSREKKERFSLILESASTNQTSMYLCASSLTGKRPQPQHFGDGTRLSIL.

The count of this clone is one. This chain uses TRBV2 with TRBJ2-7; 9 nucleotides match TRBD1. V lost 8 bases, J lost 7 bases, and 6 bases stayed unmatched. The CDR3 contains 12 residues. Per germline, CDR1 SNHLY and CDR2 FYNNEI. CDR3 sequence reads: CASGTGPGEQYF. CDR3 nucleotide sequence: TGTGCCAGCGGGACAGGGCCGGGTGAGCAGTACTTC.

This clone was found a few times. The chain couples TRBV19 to TRBJ1-5; 8 bases are shared with TRBD1. With 6 bases clipped from V and 2 bases from J, the junction kept 3 bases outside the gene matches. The CDR3 consists of 14 residues. Per the germline V gene, CDR1 is LNHDA and CDR2 is SQIVND (reference sequence). The CDR3 protein is CASSPTGGNQPQHF. The DNA of the CDR3 is TGTGCCAGTAGCCCGACAGGGGGCAATCAGCCCCAGCATTTT.

The chain combines TRBV6-5 with TRBJ1-2, with TRBD1 matching 9 bases. Germline trimming cut 7 bases from V and 0 bases from J; bases unmatched to any gene: 3. Germline assignment: CDR1 MNHEY and CDR2 SVGAGI. This CDR3 contains 14 residues. CDR3 in amino acids: CASTWTGANYGYTF. DNA of the CDR3: TGTGCCAGCACTTGGACAGGGGCTAACTATGGCTACACCTTC.

The J gene is TRBJ2-3, the V gene TRBV19; maybe TRBD1 (6 bases). Trimming left V 8 bases short and J 2 bases short, with 29 bases between. The CDR3 runs 19 residues. Germline V gives CDR1 LNHDA, CDR2 SQIVND (reference sequence). CDR3 bases: TGTGCCAGTGGAAAGAGGGTTTTACAGGGTGGAAGGTCCACAGATACGCAGTATTTT. Translating it yields CASGKRVLQGGRSTDTQYF. Together with reference TRBV19 and TRBJ2-3, the CDR3 gives the full variable domain: DGGITQSPKYLFRKEGQNVTLSCEQNLNHDAMYWYRQDPGQGLRLIYYSQIVNDFQKGDIAEGYSVSREKKESFPLTVTSAQKNPTAFYLCASGKRVLQGGRSTDTQYFGPGTRLTVL.

The chain combines TRBV6-5 with TRBJ2-7; TRBD1 matches 10 bases. The germline V gene encodes CDR1 MNHEY and CDR2 SVGAGI. The CDR3 length is 16 residues. The junction had 8 bases not matched to a gene; V was cut back by 4 bases and J by 2 bases. The CDR3: CASSSPFGTGAYEQYF. As DNA, the CDR3 is TGTGCCAGCAGTTCACCCTTCGGGACAGGGGCCTACGAGCAGTACTTC.

The chain combines TRBV18 with TRBJ1-2; D call uncertain. The V end lost 9 bases, the J end lost 3 bases, and 23 bases lay between the germline ends. CDR1 and CDR2 from the germline V gene are KGHSH and LQKENI. This CDR3 has 16 residues. The CDR3 nucleotides read TGTGCCAGTTCTTTACAACTTGGGGAGGATCACTATGGCTACACCTTC. Amino acids: CASSLQLGEDHYGYTF.

This chain connects TRBV2 to TRBJ2-3; D uncertain. Germline V gene data show CDR1 as SNHLY and CDR2 as FYNNEI. This CDR3 spans 15 amino acids. V was trimmed by 1 base and J by 2 bases, leaving 10 bases between them. CDR3 nucleotides: TGTGCCAGCAGTGAAGGAGGCAGAAACACAGATACGCAGTATTTT. The encoded protein is CASSEGGRNTDTQYF. Supplemented by reference TRBV2 and TRBJ2-3, the full variable domain reads EPEVTQTPSHQVTQMGQEVILRCVPISNHLYFYWYRQILGQKVEFLVSFYNNEISEKSEIFDDQFSVERPDGSNFTLKIRSTKLEDSAMYFCASSEGGRNTDTQYFGPGTRLTVL.

V is TRBV5-1 and J is TRBJ2-2; weak D call: TRBD1 (6 bases). The ends were cut back, 0 bases at V and 1 base at J, with 16 bases in the middle. The V gene's germline CDR1 is SGHRS and CDR2 YFSETQ. This CDR3 spans 18 amino acids. CDR3 sequence (DNA): TGCGCCAGCAGCTTGGGTTGGGGGCGCAACGAGAACACCGGGGAGCTGTTTTTT. It codes for CASSLGWGRNENTGELFF.

This clone was seen a single time. The J gene is TRBJ1-2, the V gene TRBV7-2, with 7 bases matching TRBD1. CDR3 length: 13 amino acids. CDR1 SGHTA and CDR2 FQGNSA come from the germline V gene. V lost 4 bases to trimming and J lost 9 bases; unmatched junction nucleotides: 8. This chain's CDR3 is CASSYDRVSRYTF. As DNA, the CDR3 is TGTGCCAGCAGCTACGACAGGGTCTCTCGCTACACCTTC.

The rearrangement joins TRBV20-1 to TRBJ2-5, with D unresolved. This CDR3 is built from 11 residues. Per germline, CDR1 DFQATT and CDR2 SNEGSKA (reference sequence). The ends were cut back, 5 bases at V and 1 base at J, with 5 bases in the middle. CDR3 region: CSARSQETQYF. The CDR3 DNA follows: TGCAGTGCTCGGTCCCAAGAGACCCAGTACTTC.

The chain couples TRBV19 to TRBJ2-7; D is unclear. Germline loops: CDR1 LNHDA, CDR2 SQIVND (reference sequence). This CDR3 comprises 14 residues. Trimming stripped 5 bases from V and 4 bases from J, with 15 bases between. The CDR3 loop reads CASSASVGGYEQYF. Written as DNA, the CDR3 is TGTGCCAGTAGTGCGTCCGTCGGCGGTTACGAGCAGTACTTC.

The rearrangement links TRBV7-9 to TRBJ2-3; D is possibly TRBD2 (6 bases). The V end was cut by 2 bases, the J end by 8 bases, with 17 bases between. This CDR3 has 15 residues. Germline values: CDR1 SEHNR, CDR2 FQNEAQ (reference sequence). Here the CDR3 DNA reads TGTGCCAGCAGCTTACCGAAATCCGGGGGATCTACGCAGTATTTT. This gives the protein CASSLPKSGGSTQYF.

This clone has just one count. The chain employs TRBV7-9 and TRBJ2-7; D is perhaps TRBD2 (5 bases). The CDR3 length is 14 residues. Germline assignment: CDR1 SEHNR and CDR2 FQNEAQ (reference sequence). Trimming removed 3 bases at V and 0 bases at J, with 9 bases between. This chain's CDR3 is CASSFKGSSYEQYV. CDR3 in DNA: TGTGCCAGCAGCTTTAAAGGGAGCTCCTACGAGCAGTACGTC.

The gene calls are TRBV5-1 and TRBJ2-3, with D perhaps TRBD2 (5 bases). The CDR3 loop spans 14 amino acids. Germline lookup yields CDR1 SGHRS and CDR2 YFSETQ. V gave up 4 bases and J gave up 4 bases, with 13 bases separating them. In DNA, the CDR3 is TGCGCCAGCAGCCCCGGGGTCAGCGCAGATACGCAGTATTTT. It specifies CASSPGVSADTQYF.

V is TRBV29-1 and J is TRBJ1-2, with TRBD1 as a possible D gene (5 bases). Germline loops: CDR1 SQVTM, CDR2 ANQGSEA. CDR3 length equals 13 residues. Trimming removed 5 bases at V and 6 bases at J, with 16 bases between. CDR3 residues: CSVRGRLTDGYTF. The CDR3 DNA reads as TGCAGCGTTAGGGGCCGCTTGACGGATGGCTACACCTTC.

This clone is a singleton in its sample. The J gene is TRBJ2-6, the V gene TRBV19; D is unresolved. Trimming stripped 5 bases from V and 4 bases from J, with 9 bases between. The germline V gene has CDR1 LNHDA and CDR2 SQIVND (reference sequence). CDR3 length equals 14 residues. Written as DNA, the CDR3 is TGTGCCAGTAGTCCCCAACGGGGGGCCAACGTCCTGACTTTC. Encoded protein: CASSPQRGANVLTF.

The chain uses TRBV4-1 and TRBJ2-3, with 8 bases fitting TRBD1. V was pared by 1 base and J by 3 bases, with 3 bases of the junction left unmatched. The CDR3 loop spans 15 amino acids. Germline V gene sequence: CDR1 MGHRA, CDR2 YSYEKL. The CDR3 DNA reads TGCGCCAGCAGCCAAGGACAGGGGTATACAGATACGCAGTATTTT. Protein product: CASSQGQGYTDTQYF.

This clone has just one count. The chain joins TRBV7-2 to TRBJ2-7; perhaps TRBD2 as D (7 bases). V was trimmed by 5 bases and J by 3 bases, leaving 17 bases between them. CDR3 size: 15 residues. Germline V gene data show CDR1 as SGHTA and CDR2 as FQGNSA. Here the CDR3 DNA reads TGTGCCAGCAGCCCACTCGGGGGGCCGTACTACGAGCAGTACTTC. Its translation is CASSPLGGPYYEQYF.